This TCR beta chain was sequenced for a study of blood T cell repertoires in COVID-19. Libraries were prepared by immunoSEQ multiplex PCR; TCRdb keeps only in-frame clonotypes and omits some of them. Of about 230,000 clones listed, approximately 81% were seen once; the top ten hold around 0.89%. V shed 1 base, J shed 2 bases, and the junction held 5 bases outside the gene matches. This CDR3 comprises 16 residues. The V gene's germline CDR1 is KGHSH and CDR2 LQKENI. Specimen: peripheral blood. The receptor was derived from a man between 35 and 55 years old with acute or convalescent COVID-19. The chain uses TRBV18 and TRBJ2-1; TRBD2 matches at 7 bases. CDR3 nucleotides: TGTGCCAGCTCACCACGGGAGACTAGCCCCTACAATGAGCAGTTCTTC. It codes for CASSPRETSPYNEQFF.